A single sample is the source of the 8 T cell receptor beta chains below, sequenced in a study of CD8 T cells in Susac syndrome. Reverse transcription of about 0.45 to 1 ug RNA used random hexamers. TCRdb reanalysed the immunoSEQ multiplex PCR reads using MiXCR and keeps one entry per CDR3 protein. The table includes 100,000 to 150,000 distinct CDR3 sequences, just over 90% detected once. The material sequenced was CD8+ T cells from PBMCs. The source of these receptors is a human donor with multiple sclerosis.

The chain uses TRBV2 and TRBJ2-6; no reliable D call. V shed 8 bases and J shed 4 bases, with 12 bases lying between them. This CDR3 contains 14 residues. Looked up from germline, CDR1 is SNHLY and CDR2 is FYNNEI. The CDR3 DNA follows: TGTGCCAGCTTTGAGGCTACGGGGGCCAACGTCCTGACTTTC. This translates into CASFEATGANVLTF.

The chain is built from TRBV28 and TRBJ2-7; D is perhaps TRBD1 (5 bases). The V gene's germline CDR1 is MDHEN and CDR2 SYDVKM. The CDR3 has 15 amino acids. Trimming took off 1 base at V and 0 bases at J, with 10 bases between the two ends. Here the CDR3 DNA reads TGTGCCAGCAGTTTATCGCAGGGCCCCTCCTACGAGCAGTACTTC. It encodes CASSLSQGPSYEQYF.

CDR3 DNA sequence: TGTGCCACCAGCCCTAACGGAAGGGGCTGGTACTTC. Translating gives CATSPNGRGWYF. The chain employs TRBV15 and TRBJ2-4; D may be TRBD1 (5 bases). Germline loops: CDR1 LNHNV, CDR2 YYDKDF (reference sequence). V was trimmed by 5 bases and J by 15 bases, leaving 17 bases between them. This CDR3 has 12 amino acids.

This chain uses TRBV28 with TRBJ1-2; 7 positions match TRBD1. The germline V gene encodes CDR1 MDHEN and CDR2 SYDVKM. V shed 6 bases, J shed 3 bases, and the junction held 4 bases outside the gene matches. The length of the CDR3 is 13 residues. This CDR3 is CASRDGTDYGYTF. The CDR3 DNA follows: TGTGCCAGCAGAGACGGGACAGACTATGGCTACACCTTC.

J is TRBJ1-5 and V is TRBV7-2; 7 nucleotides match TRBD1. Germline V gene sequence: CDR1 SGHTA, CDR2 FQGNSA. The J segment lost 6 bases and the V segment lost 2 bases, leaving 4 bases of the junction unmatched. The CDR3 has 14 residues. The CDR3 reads CASSLSEGAQPQHF. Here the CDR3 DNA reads TGTGCCAGCAGCTTATCTGAGGGGGCTCAGCCCCAGCATTTT. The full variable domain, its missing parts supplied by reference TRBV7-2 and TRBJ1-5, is GAGVSQSPSNKVTEKGKDVELRCDPISGHTALYWYRQSLGQGLEFLIYFQGNSAPDKSGLPSDRFSAERTGGSVSTLTIQRTQQEDSAVYLCASSLSEGAQPQHFGDGTRLSIL.

The CDR3 sequence: CASSLYGLGQPQHF. DNA for the CDR3: TGTGCCAGCAGTTTGTATGGGTTGGGTCAGCCCCAGCATTTT. The rearrangement uses TRBV12-3 or TRBV12-4 and TRBJ1-5; D is unclear. The CDR3 runs 14 residues. V lost 3 bases and J lost 6, with 12 bases in between.

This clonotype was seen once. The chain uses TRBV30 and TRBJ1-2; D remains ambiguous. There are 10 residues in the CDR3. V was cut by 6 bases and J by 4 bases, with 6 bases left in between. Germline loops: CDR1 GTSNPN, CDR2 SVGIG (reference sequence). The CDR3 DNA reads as TGTGCCTGCAACAGCTATGGCTACACCTTC. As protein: CACNSYGYTF.

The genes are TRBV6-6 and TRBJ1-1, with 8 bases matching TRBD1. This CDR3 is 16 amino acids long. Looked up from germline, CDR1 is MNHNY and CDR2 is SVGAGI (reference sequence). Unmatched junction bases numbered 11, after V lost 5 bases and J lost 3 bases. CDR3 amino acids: CASSPKRTGWDTEAFF. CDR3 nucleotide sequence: TGTGCCAGCAGTCCAAAGAGGACAGGGTGGGACACTGAAGCTTTCTTT.